This TCR beta chain appears in the sequencing data of a study of blood T cell repertoires in COVID-19. In the study overall: The samples span acute and convalescent COVID-19 from the United States, Italy and Spain. T cells, B-cell-depleted T cells, or PBMCs provided the cDNA or gDNA that served as material.

How the authors handled the data: Reference gene primer amplification yielded estimated nucleated cell counts. Data came from immunoSEQ multiplex PCR; TCRdb stores just in-frame clones and leaves some out. That table supplies the V and J calls and clone size; D and trimming were determined from the DNA. The sample carries around 310,000 clones, roughly 90% recorded once. Per the germline V gene, CDR1 is SGHTA and CDR2 is FQGNSA. V gave up 6 bases and J gave up 0 bases; unmatched junction bases: 5. This CDR3 has 14 residues. Seattle patient enrollment occurred during active infection, with longitudinal follow-up thereafter.

Sequenced material: peripheral blood. The sequence came from a woman between 40 and 55 years old with COVID-19, enrolled during active disease. V and J are TRBV7-2 and TRBJ2-7, with 7 bases lining up with TRBD1. The CDR3 bases are TGTGCCAGCAGGCCCGACAGGGCCTCCTACGAGCAGTACTTC. Translating it yields CASRPDRASYEQYF.